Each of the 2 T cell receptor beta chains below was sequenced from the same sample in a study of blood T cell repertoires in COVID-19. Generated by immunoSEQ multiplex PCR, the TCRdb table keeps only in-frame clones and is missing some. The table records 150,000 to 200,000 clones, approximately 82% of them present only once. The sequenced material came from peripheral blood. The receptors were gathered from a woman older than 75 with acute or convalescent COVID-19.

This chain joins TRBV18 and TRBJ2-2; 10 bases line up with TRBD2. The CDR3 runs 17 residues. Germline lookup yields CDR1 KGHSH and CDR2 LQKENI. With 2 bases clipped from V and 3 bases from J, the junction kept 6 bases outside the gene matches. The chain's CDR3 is CASSPLTSGVYTGELFF. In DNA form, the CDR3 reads TGTGCCAGCTCACCATTAACTAGCGGGGTTTACACCGGGGAGCTGTTTTTT. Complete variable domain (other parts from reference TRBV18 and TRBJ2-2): NAGVMQNPRHLVRRRGQEARLRCSPMKGHSHVYWYRQLPEEGLKFMVYLQKENIIDESGMPKERFSAEFPKEGPSILRIQQVVRGDSAAYFCASSPLTSGVYTGELFFGEGSRLTVL.

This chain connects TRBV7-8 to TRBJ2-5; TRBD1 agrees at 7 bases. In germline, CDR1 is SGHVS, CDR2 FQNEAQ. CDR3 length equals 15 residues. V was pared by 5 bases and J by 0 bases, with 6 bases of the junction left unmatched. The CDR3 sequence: CASSPDRAHQETQYF. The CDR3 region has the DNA TGTGCCAGCAGCCCAGACAGGGCCCACCAAGAGACCCAGTACTTC.